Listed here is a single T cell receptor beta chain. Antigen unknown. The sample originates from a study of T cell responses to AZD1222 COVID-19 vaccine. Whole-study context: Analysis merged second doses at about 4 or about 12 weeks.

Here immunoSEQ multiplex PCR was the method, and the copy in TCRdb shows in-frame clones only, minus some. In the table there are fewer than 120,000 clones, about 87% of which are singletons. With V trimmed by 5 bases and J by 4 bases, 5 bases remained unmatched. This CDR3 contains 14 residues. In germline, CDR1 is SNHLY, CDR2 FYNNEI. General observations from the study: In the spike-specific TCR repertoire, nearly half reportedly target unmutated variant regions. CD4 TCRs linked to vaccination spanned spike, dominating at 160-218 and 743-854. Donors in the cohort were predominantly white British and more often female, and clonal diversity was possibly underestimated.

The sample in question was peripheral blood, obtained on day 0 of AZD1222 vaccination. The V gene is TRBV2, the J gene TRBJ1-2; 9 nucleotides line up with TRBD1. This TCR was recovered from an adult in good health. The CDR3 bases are TGTGCCAGCAGTCCCGACAGGGGGACCTATGGCTACACCTTC. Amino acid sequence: CASSPDRGTYGYTF.